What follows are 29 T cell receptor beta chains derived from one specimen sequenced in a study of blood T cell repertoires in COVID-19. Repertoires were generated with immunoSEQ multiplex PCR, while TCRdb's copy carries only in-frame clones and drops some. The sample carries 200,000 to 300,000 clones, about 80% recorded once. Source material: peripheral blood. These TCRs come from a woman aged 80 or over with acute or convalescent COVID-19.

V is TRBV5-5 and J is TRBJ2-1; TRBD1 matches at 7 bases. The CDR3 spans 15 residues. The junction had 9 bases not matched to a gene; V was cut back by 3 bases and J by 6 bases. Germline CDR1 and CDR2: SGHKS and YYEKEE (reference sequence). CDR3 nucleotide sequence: TGTGCCAGCAGCTCCGGGACAGCTAGATCCAATGAGCAGTTCTTC. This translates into CASSSGTARSNEQFF.

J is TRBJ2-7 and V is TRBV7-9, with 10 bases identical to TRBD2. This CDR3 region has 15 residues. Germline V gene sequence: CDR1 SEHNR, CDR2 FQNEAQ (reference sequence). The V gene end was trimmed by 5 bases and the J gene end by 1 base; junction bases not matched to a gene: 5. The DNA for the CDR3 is TGTGCCAGCAGCAAGGAGCGGGGGGGTTCCTACGAGCAGTACTTC. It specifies CASSKERGGSYEQYF.

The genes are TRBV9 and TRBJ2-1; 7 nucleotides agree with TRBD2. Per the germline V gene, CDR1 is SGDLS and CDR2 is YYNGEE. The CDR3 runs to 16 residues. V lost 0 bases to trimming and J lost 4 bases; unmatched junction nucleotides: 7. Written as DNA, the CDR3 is TGTGCCAGCAGCGTAGGTGGCCTAGCGGAGTACAATGAGCAGTTCTTC. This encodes CASSVGGLAEYNEQFF.

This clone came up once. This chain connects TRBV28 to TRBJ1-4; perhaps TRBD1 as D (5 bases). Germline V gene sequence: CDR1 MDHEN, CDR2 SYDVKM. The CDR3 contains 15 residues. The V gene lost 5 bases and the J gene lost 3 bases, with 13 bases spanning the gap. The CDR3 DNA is TGTGCCAGCAGTGCTGGGGCAGCAGCTAATGAAAAACTGTTTTTT. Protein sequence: CASSAGAAANEKLFF.

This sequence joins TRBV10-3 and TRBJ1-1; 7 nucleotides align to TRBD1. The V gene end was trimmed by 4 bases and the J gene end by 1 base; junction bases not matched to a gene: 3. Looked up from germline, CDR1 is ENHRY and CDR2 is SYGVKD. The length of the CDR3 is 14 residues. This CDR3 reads CAISGQGRNTEAFF. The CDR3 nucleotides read TGTGCCATCAGTGGACAGGGCCGGAACACTGAAGCTTTCTTT.

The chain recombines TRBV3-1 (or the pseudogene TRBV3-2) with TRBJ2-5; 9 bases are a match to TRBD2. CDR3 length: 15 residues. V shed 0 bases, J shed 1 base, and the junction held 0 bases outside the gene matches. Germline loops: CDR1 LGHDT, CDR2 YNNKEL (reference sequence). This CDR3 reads CASSQETSGQETQYF. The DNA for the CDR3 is TGTGCCAGCAGCCAAGAGACTAGCGGCCAAGAGACCCAGTACTTC.

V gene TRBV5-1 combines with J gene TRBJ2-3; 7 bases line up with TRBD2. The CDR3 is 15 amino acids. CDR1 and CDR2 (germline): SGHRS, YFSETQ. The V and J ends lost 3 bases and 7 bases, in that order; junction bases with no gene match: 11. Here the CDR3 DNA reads TGCGCCAGCAGCTCCGGGGGAGGGCCTTCGAATACGCAGTATTTT. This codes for CASSSGGGPSNTQYF.

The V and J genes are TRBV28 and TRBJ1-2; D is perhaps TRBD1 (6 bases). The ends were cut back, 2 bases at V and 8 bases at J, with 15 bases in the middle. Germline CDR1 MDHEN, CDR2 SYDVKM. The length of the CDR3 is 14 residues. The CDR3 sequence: CASSLPRQVSGYTF. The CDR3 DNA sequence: TGTGCCAGCAGTTTACCCCGACAGGTTTCGGGCTACACCTTC.

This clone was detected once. The CDR3 protein is CASSQKTGNTIYF. CDR3 nucleotide sequence: TGTGCCAGCAGCCAAAAGACAGGGAACACCATATATTTT. The chain recombines TRBV3-1 (or the pseudogene TRBV3-2) with TRBJ1-3, with 7 positions matching TRBD1. The germline CDR1 and CDR2 sequences are LGHDT and YNNKEL (reference sequence). The J segment lost 7 bases and the V segment lost 2 bases, leaving 2 bases of the junction unmatched. The CDR3 is 13 amino acids.

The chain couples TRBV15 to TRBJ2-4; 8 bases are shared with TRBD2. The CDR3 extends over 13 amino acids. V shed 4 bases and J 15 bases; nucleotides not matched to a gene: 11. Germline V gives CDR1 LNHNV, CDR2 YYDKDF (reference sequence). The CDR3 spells CATSNGLAITPYF. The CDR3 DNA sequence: TGTGCCACCAGCAACGGACTAGCTATCACCCCGTACTTC.

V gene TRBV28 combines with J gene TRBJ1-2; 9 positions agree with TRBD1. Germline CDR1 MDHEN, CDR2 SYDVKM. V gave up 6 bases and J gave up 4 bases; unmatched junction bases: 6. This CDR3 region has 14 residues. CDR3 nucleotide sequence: TGTGCCAGCAGCCGAAGACAGGGGGTCTATGGCTACACCTTC. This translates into CASSRRQGVYGYTF.

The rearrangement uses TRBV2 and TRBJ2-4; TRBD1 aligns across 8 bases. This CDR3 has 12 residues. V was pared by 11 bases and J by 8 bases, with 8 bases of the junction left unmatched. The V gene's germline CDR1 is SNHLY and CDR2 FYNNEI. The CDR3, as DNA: TGTGCCTCCCGGACAGGGTCGGACATTCAGTACTTC. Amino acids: CASRTGSDIQYF.

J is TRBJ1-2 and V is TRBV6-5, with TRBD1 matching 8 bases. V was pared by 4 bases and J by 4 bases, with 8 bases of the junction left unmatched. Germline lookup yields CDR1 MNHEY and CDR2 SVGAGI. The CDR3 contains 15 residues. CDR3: CASSLVRDRIYGYTF. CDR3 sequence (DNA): TGTGCCAGCAGTTTAGTCCGGGACAGGATCTATGGCTACACCTTC.

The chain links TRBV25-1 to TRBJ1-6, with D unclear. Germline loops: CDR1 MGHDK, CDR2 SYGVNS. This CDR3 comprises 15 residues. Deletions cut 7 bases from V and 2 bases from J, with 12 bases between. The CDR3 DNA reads TGTGCCAGCACAGAGGATGGTGCCTATAATTCACCCCTCCACTTT. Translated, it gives CASTEDGAYNSPLHF.

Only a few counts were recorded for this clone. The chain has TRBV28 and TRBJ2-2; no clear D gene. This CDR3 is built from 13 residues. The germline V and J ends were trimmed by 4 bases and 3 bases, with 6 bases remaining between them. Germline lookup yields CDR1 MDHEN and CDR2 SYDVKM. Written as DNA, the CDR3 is TGTGCCAGCAGTTCCTCTTACACCGGGGAGCTGTTTTTT. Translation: CASSSSYTGELFF. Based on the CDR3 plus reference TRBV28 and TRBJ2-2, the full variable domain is DVKVTQSSRYLVKRTGEKVFLECVQDMDHENMFWYRQDPGLGLRLIYFSYDVKMKEKGDIPEGYSVSREKKERFSLILESASTNQTSMYLCASSSSYTGELFFGEGSRLTVL.

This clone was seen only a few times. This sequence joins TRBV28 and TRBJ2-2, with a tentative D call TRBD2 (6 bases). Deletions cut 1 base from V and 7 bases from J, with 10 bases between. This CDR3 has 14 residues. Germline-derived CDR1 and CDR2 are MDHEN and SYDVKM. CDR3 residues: CASSLSGVGGELFF. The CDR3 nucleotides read TGTGCCAGCAGTTTATCGGGGGTGGGCGGGGAGCTGTTTTTT.

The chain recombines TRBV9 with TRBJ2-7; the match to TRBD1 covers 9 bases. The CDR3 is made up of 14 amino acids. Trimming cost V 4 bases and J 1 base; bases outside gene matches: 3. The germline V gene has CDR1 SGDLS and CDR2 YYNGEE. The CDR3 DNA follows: TGTGCCAGCAGCAGACAGGGGGGATCCTACGAGCAGTACTTC. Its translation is CASSRQGGSYEQYF.

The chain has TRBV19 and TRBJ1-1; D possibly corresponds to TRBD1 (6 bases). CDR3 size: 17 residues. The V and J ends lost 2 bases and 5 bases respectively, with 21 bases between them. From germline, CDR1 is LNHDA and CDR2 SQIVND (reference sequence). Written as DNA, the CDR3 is TGTGCCAGTAGTATACGGGTAGGCGGGGGGGCTAAGACTGAAGCTTTCTTT. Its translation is CASSIRVGGGAKTEAFF.

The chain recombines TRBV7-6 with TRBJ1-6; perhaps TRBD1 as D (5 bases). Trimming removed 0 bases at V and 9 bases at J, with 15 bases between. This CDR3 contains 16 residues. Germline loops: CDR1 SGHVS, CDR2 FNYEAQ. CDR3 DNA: TGTGCCAGCAGCTTAGCATCCTCCAGGGTTGGTTCACCCCTCCACTTT. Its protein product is CASSLASSRVGSPLHF.

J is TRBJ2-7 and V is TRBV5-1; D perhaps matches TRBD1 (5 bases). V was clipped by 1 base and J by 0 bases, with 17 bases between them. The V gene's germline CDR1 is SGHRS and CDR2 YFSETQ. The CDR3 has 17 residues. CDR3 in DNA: TGCGCCAGCAGCTTGTCCGTTCAGGGCGCCCGCTCCTACGAGCAGTACTTC. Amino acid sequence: CASSLSVQGARSYEQYF. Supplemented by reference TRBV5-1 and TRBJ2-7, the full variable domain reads KAGVTQTPRYLIKTRGQQVTLSCSPISGHRSVSWYQQTPGQGLQFLFEYFSETQRNKGNFPGRFSGRQFSNSRSEMNVSTLELGDSALYLCASSLSVQGARSYEQYFGPGTRLTVT.

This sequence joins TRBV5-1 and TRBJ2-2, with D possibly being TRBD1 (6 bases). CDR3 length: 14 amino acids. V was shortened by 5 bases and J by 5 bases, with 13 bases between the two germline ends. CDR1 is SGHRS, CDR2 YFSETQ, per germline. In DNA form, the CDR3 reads TGCGCCAGCAGGGTGGAAGGGGGTACCGGGGAGCTGTTTTTT. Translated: CASRVEGGTGELFF.

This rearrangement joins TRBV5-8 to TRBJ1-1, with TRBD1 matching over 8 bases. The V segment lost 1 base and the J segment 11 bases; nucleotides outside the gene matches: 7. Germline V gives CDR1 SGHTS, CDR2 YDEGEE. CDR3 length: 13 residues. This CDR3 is CASSLRQGARAFF. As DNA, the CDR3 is TGTGCCAGCAGCTTGAGGCAGGGGGCTAGGGCTTTCTTT.

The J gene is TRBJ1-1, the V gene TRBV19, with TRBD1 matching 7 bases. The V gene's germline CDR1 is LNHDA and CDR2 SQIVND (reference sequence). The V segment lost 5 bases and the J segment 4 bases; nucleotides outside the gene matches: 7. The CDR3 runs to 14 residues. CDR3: CASSVQGSVTEAFF. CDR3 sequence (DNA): TGTGCCAGTAGTGTACAGGGGTCGGTCACTGAAGCTTTCTTT.

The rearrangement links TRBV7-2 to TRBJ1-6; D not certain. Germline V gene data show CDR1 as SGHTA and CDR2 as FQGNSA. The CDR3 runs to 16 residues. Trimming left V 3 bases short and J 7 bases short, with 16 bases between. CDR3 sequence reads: CASSLLSGSANSPLHF. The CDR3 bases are TGTGCCAGCAGCTTGCTCAGCGGGTCGGCCAATTCACCCCTCCACTTT.

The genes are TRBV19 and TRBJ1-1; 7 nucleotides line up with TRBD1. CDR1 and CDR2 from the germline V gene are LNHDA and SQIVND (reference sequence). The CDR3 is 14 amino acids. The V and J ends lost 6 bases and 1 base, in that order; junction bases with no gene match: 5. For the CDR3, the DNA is TGTGCCAGTAGATGGGGGGACAGGAACACTGAAGCTTTCTTT. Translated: CASRWGDRNTEAFF.

The CDR3 nucleotides are TGTGCCAGCAGCCATGACAGGACTGAAGCTTTCTTT. Amino acid sequence: CASSHDRTEAFF. This chain links TRBV7-8 with TRBJ1-1; TRBD1 might be the D (6 bases). CDR3 length equals 12 residues. The V gene lost 5 bases and the J gene lost 5 bases, with 9 bases spanning the gap. Germline loops: CDR1 SGHVS, CDR2 FQNEAQ.

The DNA of the CDR3 is TGCGCCAGCAGAGTGACAGGGGCCAACACTGAAGCTTTCTTT. It codes for CASRVTGANTEAFF. The chain uses TRBV4-1 and TRBJ1-1; TRBD1 matches 8 bases. After removal of 6 bases from V and 2 bases from J, the junction contained 5 bases not matched to a gene. The CDR3 contains 14 residues. CDR1 and CDR2 (germline): MGHRA, YSYEKL.

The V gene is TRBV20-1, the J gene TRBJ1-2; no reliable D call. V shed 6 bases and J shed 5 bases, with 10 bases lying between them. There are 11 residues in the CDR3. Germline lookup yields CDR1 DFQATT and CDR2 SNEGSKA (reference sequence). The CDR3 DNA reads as TGCAGTGCAGATAGTCGGTATGGCTACACCTTC. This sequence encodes CSADSRYGYTF.

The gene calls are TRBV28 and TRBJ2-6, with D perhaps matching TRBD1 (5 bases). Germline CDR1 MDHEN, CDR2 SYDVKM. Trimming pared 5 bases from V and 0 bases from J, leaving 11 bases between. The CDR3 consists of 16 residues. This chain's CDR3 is CASSAPDTSGANVLTF. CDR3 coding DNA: TGTGCCAGCAGTGCGCCGGACACCTCTGGGGCCAACGTCCTGACTTTC. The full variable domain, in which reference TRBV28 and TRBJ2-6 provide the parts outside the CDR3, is DVKVTQSSRYLVKRTGEKVFLECVQDMDHENMFWYRQDPGLGLRLIYFSYDVKMKEKGDIPEGYSVSREKKERFSLILESASTNQTSMYLCASSAPDTSGANVLTFGAGSRLTVL.